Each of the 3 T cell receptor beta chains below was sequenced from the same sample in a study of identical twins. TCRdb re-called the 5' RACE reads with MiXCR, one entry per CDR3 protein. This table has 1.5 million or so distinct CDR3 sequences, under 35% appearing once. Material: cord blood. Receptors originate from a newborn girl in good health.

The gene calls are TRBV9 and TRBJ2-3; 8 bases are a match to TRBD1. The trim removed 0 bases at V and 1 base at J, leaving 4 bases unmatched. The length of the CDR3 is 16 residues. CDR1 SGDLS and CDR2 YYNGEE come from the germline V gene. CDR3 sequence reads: CASSVAGQGGTDTQYF. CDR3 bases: TGTGCCAGCAGCGTAGCTGGACAGGGTGGCACAGATACGCAGTATTTT.

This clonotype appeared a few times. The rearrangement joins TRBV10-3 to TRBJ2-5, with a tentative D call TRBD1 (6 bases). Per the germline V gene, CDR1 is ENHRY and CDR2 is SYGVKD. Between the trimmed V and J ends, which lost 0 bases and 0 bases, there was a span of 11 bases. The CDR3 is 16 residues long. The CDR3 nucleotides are TGTGCCATCAGTGAGTCATCAGGGGTCTACCAAGAGACCCAGTACTTC. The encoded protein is CAISESSGVYQETQYF.

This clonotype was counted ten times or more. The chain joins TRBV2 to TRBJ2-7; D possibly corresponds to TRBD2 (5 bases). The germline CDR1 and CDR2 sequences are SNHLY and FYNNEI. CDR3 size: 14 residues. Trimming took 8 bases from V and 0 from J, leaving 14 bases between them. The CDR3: CASGLPLRSYEQYF. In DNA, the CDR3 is TGTGCCAGCGGACTGCCTCTACGCTCCTACGAGCAGTACTTC.